The present entry profiles one T cell receptor beta chain with its context. Its matching antigen is unknown. The naive CD8 population came from CD45RO-negative cells selected for CCR7, without terminally differentiated effector memory CD45RA+ cells. Those who donated were healthy HIV-negative adults, with no recent acute infections or vaccinations reported. The repertoire was sequenced with immunoSEQ multiplex PCR; TCRdb's copy has only in-frame clones and lacks some. The profile covers more than 500,000 clones, with roughly 95% appearing a single time and approximately 0.12% taken by the ten largest. The data stem from a study of shared clonotypes between healthy human individuals. Study conclusions and caveats: Only a few donors were included, so the genetic and exposure-history diversity represented was limited. Among the subsets, naive ones generally showed larger estimated richness than memory ones.

This clonotype was sampled from a young woman in good health. Sample: naive CD8+ T cells sorted from blood.

CDR3 nucleotides: TGTGCCAGCAGCTTAAGGGGGCAGGTTACCCGGTACGAGCAGTACTTC. This codes for CASSLRGQVTRYEQYF. The chain links TRBV5-4 to TRBJ2-7, with 7 bases aligning to TRBD1. CDR3 length: 16 amino acids. With V trimmed by 2 bases and J by 4 bases, 12 bases remained unmatched. Germline loops: CDR1 SGHNT, CDR2 YYREEE (reference sequence).